This TCR beta chain was retrieved from a study of regulatory T cells in long-lasting Graves disease. Construction of the TCR beta libraries employed iRepertoire HTBI primers in conjunction with Arm-PCR of CDR3 regions. TCRdb ran MiXCR on the multiplex PCR reads and lists one entry per CDR3 protein. The table has around 400,000 distinct CDR3 sequences, roughly 10% seen once; the top ten hold approximately 17%. The germline CDR1 and CDR2 sequences are MNHNS and SASEGT. The CDR3 has 15 residues. General study points: New patients shared 800 to 1,000 public clonotypes, and persistent patients shared more, with a few thousand. Persistent cases favored TRBV28, TRBJ1-2 and TRBJ2-5.

As concerns this clonotype: Antigen: not known. One junction end does not reproduce the germline sequence, and a read error may be involved.

Time point given: newly diagnosed GD, antithyroid drugs for less than 3 months. The TCR library used RNA extracted from PBMCs. This sample was shared with a second study, whose subject was T cells in Graves' hyperthyroidism and ophthalmopathy. This second report adds: HTBI primers were used for first-round RT-PCR of the TCR CDR3. Blood also showed most of the thyroid clonotypes that were expanded above 0.001.

The chain combines TRBV6-1 with TRBJ2-1; 14 bases map to TRBD2. The sample here was peripheral blood mononuclear cells (PBMCs), taken at new diagnosis, from a patient treated with antithyroid drugs. The sequence was collected from a woman between 18 and 29 years old with Graves disease. The DNA for the CDR3 is TGTGCCAGCATTGAAGGGACTAGCGGGAGAGGTGAGCAGTTCTTC. It is translated as CASIEGTSGRGEQFF.